This entry lists 13 T cell receptor beta chains sequenced from one sample in a study of molecular identifiers for immune sequencing clone quantification. TCRdb reprocessed the PCR reads with MiXCR, giving one entry per CDR3 protein. Of around 460,000 distinct CDR3 sequences listed, roughly 26% were seen once; the top ten hold about 0.75%. The material sequenced was naive CD8+ T cells from blood, with Jurkat cell RNA spiked in. As for subset: FACS-sorted CD8+CD4-CCR7+CD45RA+ naive T cells. Receptors originate from a human donor in good health. Some libraries in this study had Jurkat cell RNA spiked in.

This clonotype was picked up a small number of times. The rearrangement joins TRBV28 to TRBJ2-7; D gene ambiguous. V lost 1 base and J 9 bases, leaving 13 bases between the germline ends. This CDR3 is 13 amino acids long. The germline V gene encodes CDR1 MDHEN and CDR2 SYDVKM. The CDR3 is CASSLSLDNGQYF. In DNA, the CDR3 is TGTGCCAGCAGTTTATCCCTCGATAACGGGCAGTACTTC.

This chain connects TRBV4-3 to TRBJ2-5; D gene ambiguous. Looked up from germline, CDR1 is LGHNA and CDR2 is YSLEER. This CDR3 has 14 amino acids. Trimming took 1 base from V and 4 from J, leaving 10 bases between them. As DNA, the CDR3 is TGCGCCAGCAGCCAAGTTGGGAATCTAGAGACCCAGTACTTC. Translation gives CASSQVGNLETQYF.

In regard to this clonotype: This could be a read error, since a much larger clone is one nucleotide away. The gene calls are TRBV12-3 or TRBV12-4 and TRBJ2-6, with a weak D call TRBD2 (6 bases). Trimming took 7 bases from V and 8 from J, leaving 12 bases between them. The CDR3 covers 13 residues. Here the CDR3 DNA reads TGTGCCAGCACTGAGGGCGGGACCAACGTCCTGACTTTC. Protein sequence: CASTEGGTNVLTF.

This clonotype has more than one count but fewer than ten. The V and J genes are TRBV11-2 and TRBJ2-6; D is ambiguous. V was pared by 6 bases and J by 2 bases, with 5 bases between. The CDR3 loop spans 13 amino acids. Germline loops: CDR1 SGHAT, CDR2 FQNNGV. The CDR3: CASSSAGANVLTF. Written as DNA, the CDR3 is TGTGCCAGCAGTTCGGCTGGGGCCAACGTCCTGACTTTC.

This clonotype was seen many times. The CDR3 loop reads CASSLQGYSNQPQHF. The CDR3 region has the DNA TGTGCCAGCAGTTTACAGGGATATAGCAATCAGCCCCAGCATTTT. The chain joins TRBV28 to TRBJ1-5, with D possibly matching TRBD1 (5 bases). There are 15 residues in the CDR3. Germline-derived CDR1 and CDR2 are MDHEN and SYDVKM. V was cut by 2 bases and J by 0 bases, with 8 bases left in between.

This clonotype came up many times. The chain couples TRBV6-5 to TRBJ2-7; D remains unclear. The CDR3 has 14 residues. V was cut by 0 bases and J by 0 bases, with 6 bases left in between. Germline lookup yields CDR1 MNHEY and CDR2 SVGAGI. This CDR3 is CASSYSGLSYEQYF. The CDR3, as DNA: TGTGCCAGCAGTTACTCTGGGCTCTCCTACGAGCAGTACTTC.

With regard to this clonotype: A junction end diverges from the germline sequence, so it may reflect a read error. This sequence joins TRBV7-6 and TRBJ2-2; TRBD2 is a possible D gene (5 bases). CDR1 is SGHVS and CDR2 is FNYEAQ in the germline V gene. The CDR3 loop spans 12 amino acids. CDR3 loop: CASATGIGELIF. CDR3 sequence (DNA): TGTGCCAGCGCGACGGGAATCGGGGAGCTGATTTTT. Together with reference TRBV7-6 and TRBJ2-2, the CDR3 gives the full variable domain: GAGVSQSPRYKVTKRGQDVALRCDPISGHVSLYWYRQALGQGPEFLTYFNYEAQQDKSGLPNDRFSAERPEGSISTLTIQRTEQRDSAMYRCASATGIGELIFGEGSRLTVL.

The chain is built from TRBV7-9 and TRBJ2-2; the match to TRBD2 covers 9 bases. Germline V gives CDR1 SEHNR, CDR2 FQNEAQ (reference sequence). Germline trimming cut 3 bases from V and 1 base from J; bases unmatched to any gene: 6. The CDR3 is 17 amino acids. The CDR3 loop reads CASSFPKREVNTGELFF. In nucleotides, the CDR3 is TGTGCCAGCAGCTTTCCTAAGCGGGAGGTGAACACCGGGGAGCTGTTTTTT.

The chain joins TRBV29-1 to TRBJ2-7, with 8 bases matching TRBD2. J gave up 0 bases and V 6 bases, and 10 bases lay outside the gene matches. Per germline, CDR1 SQVTM and CDR2 ANQGSEA. This CDR3 has 15 residues. CDR3 in amino acids: CSVEKSGGPSYEQYF. The CDR3 DNA is TGCAGCGTGGAGAAGAGCGGGGGTCCCTCCTACGAGCAGTACTTC.

This chain uses TRBV2 with TRBJ2-1; 11 bases match TRBD2. CDR3 size: 15 residues. V lost 10 bases to trimming and J lost 7 bases; unmatched junction nucleotides: 12. CDR1 and CDR2 (germline): SNHLY, FYNNEI. The CDR3 coding sequence is TGTGCCACCGCAACCCTAGCGGGAGGCCTGAATGAGCAGTTCTTC. Translated, it gives CATATLAGGLNEQFF.

This clonotype was counted a few times. The chain carries TRBV4-3 and TRBJ2-3; weak D call: TRBD2 (6 bases). V lost 3 bases, J lost 4 bases, and 14 bases lay in between. The CDR3 has 15 residues. The V gene's germline CDR1 is LGHNA and CDR2 YSLEER. CDR3 coding DNA: TGCGCCAGCAGCCACGGGTCCGGGAGCGCAGATACGCAGTATTTT. It yields the protein CASSHGSGSADTQYF.

This clonotype was counted a few times. V gene TRBV2 combines with J gene TRBJ1-4; D is uncertain. Deletions cut 2 bases from V and 7 bases from J, with 14 bases between. This CDR3 region has 15 residues. Germline V lookup: CDR1 SNHLY, CDR2 FYNNEI. The DNA for the CDR3 is TGTGCCAGCAGTGAAAACTTGGGGTCTTCTGAAAAACTGTTTTTT. It yields the protein CASSENLGSSEKLFF.

Only a few counts were recorded for this clonotype. The rearrangement joins TRBV6-6 to TRBJ1-2, with TRBD1 identical over 9 bases. The CDR3 is made up of 16 amino acids. V gave up 2 bases and J gave up 5 bases; unmatched junction bases: 9. Germline lookup yields CDR1 MNHNY and CDR2 SVGAGI (reference sequence). The CDR3 nucleotides are TGTGCCAGCAGTTACCCAACAGGGGGCCGTGATTATGGCTACACCTTC. It translates to CASSYPTGGRDYGYTF.